Listed here are 20 T cell receptor beta chains from one sample, sequenced in a study of T cell repertoires in ileal Crohn's disease. Assay used: immunoSEQ multiplex PCR; TCRdb lists only in-frame clones, some missing. The data contain 15,000 to 20,000 clones, more than 85% of them singletons. Sequenced: ileal tissue. These receptors originate from an adult with Crohn's disease.

The V and J genes are TRBV11-2 and TRBJ1-2, with TRBD1 as a possible D gene (5 bases). V lost 5 bases and J lost 2, with 12 bases in between. This CDR3 is 14 amino acids long. Germline V gene data show CDR1 as SGHAT and CDR2 as FQNNGV. The CDR3: CASSRPGGNYGYTF. The DNA for the CDR3 is TGTGCCAGCAGCCGCCCTGGGGGGAACTATGGCTACACCTTC.

The genes are TRBV10-3 and TRBJ1-1; the D gene is possibly TRBD1 (5 bases). The CDR3 is 12 amino acids. CDR1 and CDR2 (germline): ENHRY, SYGVKD. V was cut by 2 bases and J by 8 bases, with 9 bases left in between. Here the CDR3 DNA reads TGTGCCATCAGTGAGGACAGATGGGAAGCTTTCTTT. This sequence encodes CAISEDRWEAFF.

V gene TRBV7-3 combines with J gene TRBJ2-1, with 13 bases identical to TRBD2. The CDR3 runs to 16 residues. CDR1 and CDR2 (germline): SGHTA, FQGTGA. Unmatched junction bases numbered 7, after V lost 4 bases and J lost 7 bases. CDR3 in DNA: TGTGCCAGCAGCTCACGGACTAGCGGGGGTGTTAATGAGCAGTTCTTC. The encoded protein is CASSSRTSGGVNEQFF.

V and J are TRBV6-5 and TRBJ2-5; TRBD1 might be the D (6 bases). The assigned J gene may be wrong: the sequence end matches TRBJ2-7 better. In germline, CDR1 is MNHEY, CDR2 SVGAGI. This CDR3 contains 13 residues. CDR3 DNA: TGTGCCAGCAGTTACCGCCAGGGGTACGAGCAGTACTTC. Protein sequence: CASSYRQGYEQYF.

The rearrangement joins TRBV5-1 to TRBJ1-2; no clear D gene. CDR1 SGHRS and CDR2 YFSETQ come from the germline V gene. CDR3 length: 14 amino acids. V dropped 1 base and J dropped 4 bases, with 11 bases sitting between them. The CDR3 bases are TGCGCCAGCAGCTTGACTTCATCCGCCTATGGCTACACCTTC. Residues: CASSLTSSAYGYTF.

The rearrangement uses TRBV11-2 and TRBJ2-1; maybe TRBD1 (5 bases). Germline CDR1 is SGHAT and CDR2 is FQNNGV. This CDR3 is built from 14 residues. The V end lost 0 bases, the J end lost 8 bases, and 11 bases lay between the germline ends. The CDR3 loop is CASSLDQGAYEQFF. Written as DNA, the CDR3 is TGTGCCAGCAGCTTAGATCAAGGGGCCTATGAGCAGTTCTTC.

V gene TRBV7-2 combines with J gene TRBJ2-1, with D unclear. The CDR3 totals 17 residues. Looked up from germline, CDR1 is SGHTA and CDR2 is FQGNSA. With 1 base removed from V and 3 bases from J, the gap between germline ends came to 16 bases. The CDR3 bases are TGTGCCAGCAGCTTAGGAACGACACACCAAGTCTACAATGAGCAGTTCTTC. This gives the protein CASSLGTTHQVYNEQFF.

V usage is TRBV29-1 and J usage is TRBJ2-3; TRBD2 might be the D (7 bases). There are 16 residues in the CDR3. Trimming cost V 6 bases and J 4 bases, with 23 bases left between them. CDR1 SQVTM and CDR2 ANQGSEA come from the germline V gene. As DNA, the CDR3 is TGCAGCGTCAACCCAGTGGGGGGGGGCGTCGCAGATACGCAGTATTTT. Its translation is CSVNPVGGGVADTQYF.

The CDR3 DNA follows: TGCGCCAGCAGCTTGCGCCAGGGTGTACAGTCCTACGAGCAGTACTTC. Protein: CASSLRQGVQSYEQYF. The chain is built from TRBV5-1 and TRBJ2-7, with D possibly being TRBD1 (5 bases). This CDR3 comprises 16 residues. V shed 1 base and J shed 1 base, with 15 bases lying between them. The germline gives CDR1 SGHRS, CDR2 YFSETQ. Filled out from reference TRBV5-1 and TRBJ2-7, the complete variable domain reads KAGVTQTPRYLIKTRGQQVTLSCSPISGHRSVSWYQQTPGQGLQFLFEYFSETQRNKGNFPGRFSGRQFSNSRSEMNVSTLELGDSALYLCASSLRQGVQSYEQYFGPGTRLTVT.

The chain combines TRBV2 with TRBJ2-3, with TRBD2 matching 8 bases. J lost 2 bases, V lost 4 bases, and 2 bases had no gene match. Germline lookup yields CDR1 SNHLY and CDR2 FYNNEI. The length of the CDR3 is 14 residues. CDR3 coding DNA: TGTGCCAGCAGTGTCGGGGGGGACACAGATACGCAGTATTTT. It codes for CASSVGGDTDTQYF.

This clone appeared a single time. The V gene is TRBV4-2, the J gene TRBJ2-2; 9 bases map to TRBD1. Germline CDR1 is LGHNA and CDR2 is YNFKEQ. Trimming took 0 bases from V and 5 from J; bases not matched to a gene: 7. This CDR3 has 17 residues. CDR3 sequence reads: CASSQDLRDRATGELFF. CDR3 coding DNA: TGTGCCAGCAGCCAAGACCTGAGGGACAGGGCTACCGGGGAGCTGTTTTTT.

V and J are TRBV6-5 and TRBJ2-7; possible D gene TRBD1, 5 bases. This CDR3 spans 14 amino acids. Germline assignment: CDR1 MNHEY and CDR2 SVGAGI. The V gene lost 6 bases and the J gene lost 4 bases, with 16 bases spanning the gap. Here the CDR3 reads CASRRQKGPYEQYF. The CDR3 DNA reads TGTGCCAGCAGGAGACAGAAGGGGCCTTACGAGCAGTACTTC.

This chain connects TRBV18 to TRBJ2-7; 9 nucleotides agree with TRBD1. The CDR3 totals 15 residues. The V and J ends lost 2 bases and 2 bases, in that order; junction bases with no gene match: 4. The germline V gene encodes CDR1 KGHSH and CDR2 LQKENI. CDR3 amino acids: CASSPLRTGAYEQYF. In DNA, the CDR3 is TGTGCCAGCTCACCATTAAGGACAGGGGCCTACGAGCAGTACTTC.

V gene TRBV4-1 combines with J gene TRBJ1-1, with 7 bases identical to TRBD1. This CDR3 is built from 15 residues. Trimming took 5 bases from V and 1 from J; bases not matched to a gene: 7. Germline loops: CDR1 MGHRA, CDR2 YSYEKL. The CDR3 DNA reads as TGCGCCAGCAGCTCACAGACAGGGCCGAACACTGAAGCTTTCTTT. Its protein is CASSSQTGPNTEAFF.

The rearrangement links TRBV4-2 to TRBJ2-3; D is possibly TRBD2 (7 bases). CDR1 and CDR2 (germline): LGHNA, YNFKEQ. There are 16 residues in the CDR3. V lost 1 base and J 2 bases, leaving 13 bases between the germline ends. The chain's CDR3 is CASSQVGGGLTDTQYF. In DNA, the CDR3 is TGTGCCAGCAGCCAAGTAGGGGGGGGCCTCACAGATACGCAGTATTTT.

The chain carries TRBV11-2 and TRBJ2-3; D possibly corresponds to TRBD2 (6 bases). CDR1 SGHAT and CDR2 FQNNGV come from the germline V gene. The CDR3 is made up of 16 amino acids. Trimming took 1 base from V and 5 from J, leaving 16 bases between them. The CDR3 bases are TGTGCCAGCAGCTTAGTCGGCGGGGTGCCCGGAGATACGCAGTATTTT. Its protein product is CASSLVGGVPGDTQYF.

V and J are TRBV2 and TRBJ1-5, with D perhaps TRBD1 (6 bases). The CDR3 runs to 16 residues. Trimming took off 6 bases at V and 3 bases at J, with 18 bases between the two ends. Germline V gives CDR1 SNHLY, CDR2 FYNNEI. The CDR3 nucleotides are TGTGCCAGCAGCTTCACCGGGACACACTACAATCAGCCCCAGCATTTT. It yields the protein CASSFTGTHYNQPQHF.

The genes are TRBV5-8 and TRBJ2-7; the D is unclear. The length of the CDR3 is 11 residues. Trimming pared 4 bases from V and 5 bases from J, leaving 7 bases between. Germline-derived CDR1 and CDR2 are SGHTS and YDEGEE. Written as DNA, the CDR3 is TGTGCCAGCAGCCCAGATCACGAGCAGTACTTC. It specifies CASSPDHEQYF. Combining the CDR3 with reference TRBV5-8 and TRBJ2-7 gives the whole variable domain EAGVTQSPTHLIKTRGQQATLRCSPISGHTSVYWYQQALGLGLQFLLWYDEGEERNRGNFPPRFSGRQFPNYSSELNVNALELEDSALYLCASSPDHEQYFGPGTRLTVT.

This clone has only one observation. The chain combines TRBV7-2 with TRBJ2-5; D ambiguous. Germline V gene lookup returns CDR1 SGHTA and CDR2 FQGNSA. V was shortened by 5 bases and J by 2 bases, with 15 bases between the two germline ends. The CDR3 runs 15 residues. The CDR3 DNA reads TGTGCCAGCAGCCCCCTCCCGCGGTGGCAAGAGACCCAGTACTTC. This sequence encodes CASSPLPRWQETQYF.

By frequency in the sample, this clone is large. J is TRBJ1-2 and V is TRBV2; 9 bases are a match to TRBD1. The CDR3 consists of 17 residues. J was trimmed by 6 bases and V by 5 bases; bases with no gene match: 16. Germline-derived CDR1 and CDR2 are SNHLY and FYNNEI. The CDR3 is CASSFNPGQGRGDGYTF. The CDR3 region has the DNA TGTGCCAGCAGTTTTAACCCGGGACAGGGCCGGGGGGATGGCTACACCTTC. The complete variable domain, with remaining parts taken from reference TRBV2 and TRBJ1-2, reads EPEVTQTPSHQVTQMGQEVILRCVPISNHLYFYWYRQILGQKVEFLVSFYNNEISEKSEIFDDQFSVERPDGSNFTLKIRSTKLEDSAMYFCASSFNPGQGRGDGYTFGSGTRLTVV.